This is a list of T cell receptor beta chains from one sample in a study of OX40 agonist ivuxolimab in advanced cancers. The data were produced by immunoSEQ multiplex PCR, yet TCRdb's version contains in-frame clones alone and is incomplete. The sample lists around 70,000 clones; over 70% were seen once. Sequencing used CD4+ or CD8+ T cells sorted from blood, obtained in a trial of the OX40 agonist ivuxolimab. The source is an adult with an advanced solid tumor such as melanoma, head and neck, liver or kidney cancer. CDR3s include the opening cysteine and the closing phenylalanine or tryptophan. The D gene is left open where the match is weak. Size values are once, few and many counts, or a class for expanded clones, and some rows have none.

DNA | CDR3 | size | J | D | V
TGTGCCAGCAGCTTTTCAGCAGGAGGTCAGGTTAAAGGGAGCTATGGCTACACCTTC | CASSFSAGGQVKGSYGYTF | - | TRBJ1-2 | - | TRBV7-9
TGTGCCAGCAGTACAGGGGGAGAGACCCAGTACTTC | CASSTGGETQYF | - | TRBJ2-5 | TRBD1 | TRBV25-1
TGTGCCAGCAGTTCTAATTGGAACACCATATATTTT | CASSSNWNTIYF | - | TRBJ1-3 | - | TRBV11-2
TGTGCCAGCAGGGACCCGGGACTAGCGGGGAATGAGCAGTTCTTC | CASRDPGLAGNEQFF | - | TRBJ2-1 | TRBD2 | TRBV6-1
TGTGCCAGCAGTGAAAATTTGGCGGAAATTTACGAGCAGTACTTC | CASSENLAEIYEQYF | once | TRBJ2-7 | - | TRBV6-1
TGCAGCGTTGTCGCGGGAGAGGGGAATGAGCAGTTCTTC | CSVVAGEGNEQFF | - | TRBJ2-1 | TRBD2 | TRBV29-1
TGTGCCAGCAGTGGGACCCTTGGGACTGAAGCTTTCTTT | CASSGTLGTEAFF | - | TRBJ1-1 | - | TRBV6-1
TGTGCCAGCAGCCATCTGCGGGGAGATACGCAGTATTTT | CASSHLRGDTQYF | - | TRBJ2-3 | - | TRBV14
TGTGCCAGCAGCTTAATCGAACACCTCCCGATATATGGCTACACCTTC | CASSLIEHLPIYGYTF | - | TRBJ1-2 | - | TRBV7-8
TGCGCCAGCAGCTTGGAAGGTGGACTAGCGGGAGGTGATACGCAGTATTTT | CASSLEGGLAGGDTQYF | - | TRBJ2-3 | TRBD2 | TRBV5-1
TGTGCCAGCAGTTACTCAAATCGGGGGCAGGGCGAGCAGTACTTC | CASSYSNRGQGEQYF | - | TRBJ2-7 | - | TRBV6-6
TGTGCCAGCAGTATGAAAGAGACCCAGTACTTC | CASSMKETQYF | - | TRBJ2-5 | - | TRBV27
TGTGCCAGCAGCCAGGGGTATTATGGCTACACCTTC | CASSQGYYGYTF | - | TRBJ1-2 | - | TRBV7-3
TGTGCCAGCAGTCCCCGTCCAAATCAGCCCCAGCATTTT | CASSPRPNQPQHF | - | TRBJ1-5 | - | TRBV5-4
TGTGCCAGCAGCAACTATCAAAATATGGTAGCGGGAGGGCCGAGCAGGAACGAGCAGTACTTC | CASSNYQNMVAGGPSRNEQYF | - | TRBJ2-7 | - | TRBV21-1
TGTGCCACCAGCAGAAAGACTAGCGGGGGGGCGAATGAGCAGTTCTTC | CATSRKTSGGANEQFF | once | TRBJ2-1 | TRBD2 | TRBV15
TGTGCCATCAGTGAGTCGCAAACTGAAGCTTTCTTT | CAISESQTEAFF | - | TRBJ1-1 | - | TRBV10-3
TGTGCCAGCAGTCTCATAGGCCTCGGGAACACCATATATTTT | CASSLIGLGNTIYF | - | TRBJ1-3 | - | TRBV6-5
TGTGCCAGCAGCCCGGGACTGTGGAACACCGGGGAGCTGTTTTTT | CASSPGLWNTGELFF | - | TRBJ2-2 | - | TRBV7-2
TGTGCCAGCGAGACATTCTTAGCGGGAGGGGACAATGAGCAGTTCTTC | CASETFLAGGDNEQFF | - | TRBJ2-1 | TRBD2 | TRBV5-4
TGTGCCAGCAGTCCCGGACAAGCTGGGAATGAAAAACTGTTTTTT | CASSPGQAGNEKLFF | - | TRBJ1-4 | - | TRBV25-1
TGCGCCAGCAGCTTGGTGGGGGAAGCTTTCTTT | CASSLVGEAFF | medium-sized | TRBJ1-1 | - | TRBV5-1
TGTGCCAGCAGCTTACTCAGGCTTATGAACACTGAAGCTTTCTTT | CASSLLRLMNTEAFF | - | TRBJ1-1 | - | TRBV7-8
TGTGCCAGCAGCTTAGTCTCTGGGGGGGTCGAGACCCAGTACTTC | CASSLVSGGVETQYF | - | TRBJ2-5 | TRBD2 | TRBV7-9
TGTGCCATCAGTGAGTCTCGGGCTAGCGGGGATCACAATGAGCAGTTCTTC | CAISESRASGDHNEQFF | - | TRBJ2-1 | TRBD2 | TRBV10-3
TGTGCCAGCAGCTTAGATTCAGCCGGGGAGCTGTTTTTT | CASSLDSAGELFF | once | TRBJ2-2 | - | TRBV11-2
TGCGCCAGCAGCCTGATAGGACTAGCGGGGAATGAGCAGTTCTTC | CASSLIGLAGNEQFF | - | TRBJ2-1 | TRBD2 | TRBV5-1
TGTGCCAGCAGTTTCGGGGATTCGGGGCAGTACTTC | CASSFGDSGQYF | - | TRBJ2-7 | - | TRBV27
TGTGCCAGCAGTGCATTAAGGACTAGCGGGAGGGGCAACGAGCAGTACTTC | CASSALRTSGRGNEQYF | - | TRBJ2-7 | TRBD2 | TRBV6-1
TGTGCCAGCAGCTTGACCCCGGACAGTTCGTACTACGAGCAGTACTTC | CASSLTPDSSYYEQYF | - | TRBJ2-7 | - | TRBV5-5
TGTGCCAGCAGCTTATTGCAAAGGACAGCCTTTGAAGCTTTCTTT | CASSLLQRTAFEAFF | - | TRBJ1-1 | - | TRBV7-9
TGTGCCAGCAGTTATAATCGGTGGAACACCGGGGAGCTGTTTTTT | CASSYNRWNTGELFF | few | TRBJ2-2 | - | TRBV6-5
TGTGCCAGCACCTCCGGGACAGGGAGGGCAGATACGCAGTATTTT | CASTSGTGRADTQYF | once | TRBJ2-3 | TRBD1 | TRBV2
TGTGCCAGGCTTCGGGACAACGAGTACGAGCAGTACTTC | CARLRDNEYEQYF | - | TRBJ2-7 | - | TRBV7-4
TGTGCCAGCAGCTTAGTCGACAACACCGGGGAGCTGTTTTTT | CASSLVDNTGELFF | - | TRBJ2-2 | - | TRBV11-3